This TCR beta chain was recovered during a study of vaccination effects on CD4 cells after COVID-19. Expansion with viral peptide pools was applied to antigen-specific CD4+ T cells by the ViraFEST assay prior to sequencing. It was after more than 8 days of culture that CD4+ T cells were isolated. Recipients of the vaccine had no prior SARS-CoV-2 infection and negative nucleocapsid antibodies. For each well, roughly 2 million PBMC were cultured with 10 IU/ml IL-2 and about 11 ug/ml peptides. As regards this clone: Its antigen is not identified.

Assay used: immunoSEQ multiplex PCR; TCRdb lists only in-frame clones, some missing. Here the sample spans 65,000 or so clones, roughly 76% being singletons. The CDR3 spans 16 residues. The V segment lost 7 bases and the J segment 3 bases; nucleotides outside the gene matches: 10. Germline V gene sequence: CDR1 MDHEN, CDR2 SYDVKM. The chain has TRBV28 and TRBJ2-2; 8 bases are shared with TRBD2. The origin of this receptor is a human donor who received a COVID-19 vaccine. Sequenced here: CD4+ T cells from PBMCs cultured with HCoV-NL63 spike peptides, sampled before COVID-19 vaccination. CDR3 loop: CASNFLGLGDTGELFF. The CDR3 nucleotides read TGTGCCAGCAATTTCTTGGGACTAGGAGACACCGGGGAGCTGTTTTTT.